Within the sample, the clone carrying this T cell receptor (beta chain) is medium-sized. Clones were read by immunoSEQ multiplex PCR, and TCRdb kept only the in-frame ones, dropping some. The data hold more than 15,000 clones, with around 82% observed a single time. This record comes from a study of blood T cell repertoires in COVID-19. The V end was cut by 5 bases, the J end by 0 bases, with 10 bases between. The CDR3 extends over 14 amino acids. Germline CDR1 and CDR2: MNHNY and SVGAGI (reference sequence). The sequence came from a man of 80 years or more with active COVID-19. The sample consisted of peripheral blood. The chain employs TRBV6-6 and TRBJ1-1; no reliable D call. For the CDR3, the DNA is TGTGCCAGCAGTCCGACGGGAATGAACACTGAAGCTTTCTTT. Amino acid sequence: CASSPTGMNTEAFF.